The TCR beta chain under discussion was sequenced for a study of cytomegalovirus exposure and HLA in healthy donors. Note on this clone: Antigen unknown.

Regarding the study as a whole: Later analysis demonstrated an association between a missense DCLRE1C variant and TCR beta V- and J-gene trimming. Accounts indicate the classifier identified cytomegalovirus status with strong specificity and sensitivity. Further analysis, carried out later, found HLA-associated TCR beta chains more clonally expanded than equally common other chains. It emerged from a later analysis that several of the most significant clusters appeared to be linked to common viral pathogens.

The study ran its PCR with 60 Vbeta and 13 Jbeta primers. Only in-frame clones appear in the TCRdb table, and some are missing; sequencing was by immunoSEQ multiplex PCR. The table lists about 70,000 clones, with roughly 2.3% in the top ten. The CDR3 sequence is 14 residues long. V lost 4 bases to trimming and J lost 3 bases; unmatched junction nucleotides: 2. Germline loops: CDR1 SGHVS, CDR2 FQNEAQ. This chain connects TRBV7-8 to TRBJ1-1, with 10 bases aligning to TRBD1. The clonotype originates from a female donor in good health and CMV-seropositive. The specimen sequenced was PBMCs. The chain's CDR3 is CASSSGTGDTEAFF. CDR3 DNA: TGTGCCAGCAGCTCCGGGACAGGGGACACTGAAGCTTTCTTT.